This TCR beta chain was retrieved from a study of T cell responses to AZD1222 COVID-19 vaccine (dated by TCRdb to the early 2020s). Regarding the study in general: AZD1222 recipients whose second dose came at about 4 weeks and those whose second dose came at about 12 weeks were combined into one group, since spike-specific TCR depth and breadth did not differ between the two schedules. TCR sequencing covered more than 230 trial participants: nearly 210 given two doses of AZD1222 and 26 given two doses of MenACWY control vaccine. Enrollment into the trials was organized by age into subgroups of 18-55, 56-69 and 70-plus years, and those subgroups contained about 160, 30 and 59 TCR-sequenced participants, respectively.

Counted from cysteine to phenylalanine, this CDR3 has 14 amino acids. Left in the record is the CDR3 DNA by itself, 42 bases read in frame from the first base. Via the germline V gene, CDR1 is MNHEY and CDR2 SVGAGI. V and J are truncated by 8 bases and 6 bases respectively, leaving an intervening sequence of 17 bases. General conclusions and limits of the study: Participants were mostly white British, with more females than males. The authors suggested clonal diversity may have been underestimated. The whole spike protein was spanned by vaccine-associated CD4 TCRs, and dominant responses were seen in regions 160-218 and 743-854. In the small 56-69-year group, the increase in depth fell short of significance, most likely because of low power. Reportedly, close to half of the unique spike-specific TCRs recognized epitopes lying outside the regions that are mutated in the B.1.351 and B.1.1.7 variants. A significant rise in spike-specific TCR breadth and depth was observed after two AZD1222 doses relative to day 0 and relative to MenACWY recipients. Conclusions about previously exposed vaccinees are limited because only six or seven AZD1222 recipients were SARS-CoV-2 seropositive at baseline. No day 14 peak-response samples were available, so repertoires were characterized only after the peak T cell response.

The CDR3 regions of human TCRbeta chains were subjected to immunosequencing. On the study's bioinformatics: TCRs in the repertoires were matched against a reference library of SARS-CoV-2-specific TCRs that had been generated with the MIRA antigen-specificity platform. Breadth was defined as the fraction of unique TCRs that were SARS-CoV-2-associated. Depth was defined as the fraction of total T cells that were SARS-CoV-2-associated. Using the MIRA data, every spike-specific TCR was mapped to the spike region that the TCR reacted to and assigned to either a CD4 or a CD8 class. Log10-transformed breadth and depth values were compared by one-way ANOVA with Sidak's multiple comparisons tests. Held by TCRdb, this immuneACCESS table contains in-frame sequences only and omits some clones. Under half of the omission traces to an unresolved V gene where checked; the cause of the rest is unknown. The DNA was the basis for D and trimming; V, J and clone size are from that table. Recorded for this sample are about 120,000 clones; 70% to 90% of them occurred a single time. The leading ten clones occupy 9% to 9.5% of the sample.

Per the publication, the time point label means: baseline before first vaccination. Vaccinee samples were obtained from the UK trials COV001 and COV002, which included a single-blind randomized controlled phase 2/3 trial of AZD1222 (ChAdOx1 nCoV-19) in healthy adults. For TCRbeta chain sequencing, PBMC samples from trial participants were taken at day 0 and at day 28 after the second dose. Comments on this clone: Its antigen is unknown. The record has no base qualities; no much larger clone is one base away.

The source material was peripheral blood, sampled on day 0 of AZD1222 vaccination. This TCR was recovered from an adult in good health. The chain links TRBV6-5 with TRBJ2-1, with the D segment identity uncertain. For the CDR3, the sequence is CASAIGRWFNEQFF. DNA sequence: TGTGCCAGCGCGATAGGTCGCTGGTTCAATGAGCAGTTCTTC.